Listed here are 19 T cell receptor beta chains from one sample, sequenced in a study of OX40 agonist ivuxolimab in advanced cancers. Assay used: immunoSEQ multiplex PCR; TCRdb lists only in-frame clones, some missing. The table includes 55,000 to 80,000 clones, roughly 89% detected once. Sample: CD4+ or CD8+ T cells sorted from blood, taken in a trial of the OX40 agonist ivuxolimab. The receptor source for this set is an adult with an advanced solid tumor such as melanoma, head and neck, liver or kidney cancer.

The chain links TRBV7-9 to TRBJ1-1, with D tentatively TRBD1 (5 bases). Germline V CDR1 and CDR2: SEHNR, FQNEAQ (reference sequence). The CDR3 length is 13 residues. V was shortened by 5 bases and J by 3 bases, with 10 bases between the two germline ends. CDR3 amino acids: CASSPGTDTEAFF. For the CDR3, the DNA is TGTGCCAGCAGCCCTGGGACCGACACTGAAGCTTTCTTT.

The CDR3 DNA reads as TGTGCCAGCAGCCATCCCGGACTAGCGGAATACAATGAGCAGTTCTTC. It translates to CASSHPGLAEYNEQFF. This chain links TRBV16 with TRBJ2-1, with 10 bases that match TRBD2. With V trimmed by 3 bases and J by 4 bases, 6 bases remained unmatched. CDR3 size: 16 residues. Germline values: CDR1 KGHSY, CDR2 FQNENV.

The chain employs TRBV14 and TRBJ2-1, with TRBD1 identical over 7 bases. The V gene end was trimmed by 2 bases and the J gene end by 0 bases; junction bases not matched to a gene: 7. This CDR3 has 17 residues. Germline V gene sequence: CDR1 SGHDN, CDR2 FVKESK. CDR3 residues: CASSQRGQGSSYNEQFF. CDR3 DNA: TGTGCCAGCAGCCAAAGGGGGCAGGGGAGCTCCTACAATGAGCAGTTCTTC.

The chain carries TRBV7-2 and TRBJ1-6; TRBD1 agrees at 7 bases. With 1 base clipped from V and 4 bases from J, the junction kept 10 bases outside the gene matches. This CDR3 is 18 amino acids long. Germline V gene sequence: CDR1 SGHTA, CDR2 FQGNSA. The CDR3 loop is CASSLGTGVLLYNSPLHF. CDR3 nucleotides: TGTGCCAGCAGCTTAGGAACAGGGGTCCTTTTGTATAATTCACCCCTCCACTTT.

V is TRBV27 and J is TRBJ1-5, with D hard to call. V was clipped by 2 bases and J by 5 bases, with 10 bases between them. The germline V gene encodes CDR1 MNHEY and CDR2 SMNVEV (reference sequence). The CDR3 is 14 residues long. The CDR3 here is CASSLMLNHQPQHF. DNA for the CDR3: TGTGCCAGCAGTTTAATGTTGAATCATCAGCCCCAGCATTTT.

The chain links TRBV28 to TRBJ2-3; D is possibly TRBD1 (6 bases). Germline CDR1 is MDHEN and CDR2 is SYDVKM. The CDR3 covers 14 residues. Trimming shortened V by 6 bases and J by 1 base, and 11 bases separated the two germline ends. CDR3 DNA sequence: TGTGCCAGCAGCCCTCCAGGGGGCACAGATACGCAGTATTTT. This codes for CASSPPGGTDTQYF.

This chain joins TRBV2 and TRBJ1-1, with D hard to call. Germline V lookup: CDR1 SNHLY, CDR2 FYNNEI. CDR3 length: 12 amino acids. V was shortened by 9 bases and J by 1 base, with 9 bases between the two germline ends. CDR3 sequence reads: CARSDGNTEAFF. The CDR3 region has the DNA TGTGCCAGGTCGGACGGGAACACTGAAGCTTTCTTT.

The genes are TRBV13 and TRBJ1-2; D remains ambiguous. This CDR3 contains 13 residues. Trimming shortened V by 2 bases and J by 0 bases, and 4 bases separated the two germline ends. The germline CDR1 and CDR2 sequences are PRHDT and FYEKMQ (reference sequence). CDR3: CASSLLTNYGYTF. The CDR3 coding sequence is TGTGCCAGCAGCTTACTGACTAACTATGGCTACACCTTC.

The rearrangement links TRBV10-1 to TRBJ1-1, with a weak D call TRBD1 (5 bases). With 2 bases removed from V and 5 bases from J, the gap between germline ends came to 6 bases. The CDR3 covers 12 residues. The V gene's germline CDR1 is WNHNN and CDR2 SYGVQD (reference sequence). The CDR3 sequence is CASSEGGTEAFF. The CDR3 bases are TGCGCCAGCAGTGAGGGGGGGACTGAAGCTTTCTTT.

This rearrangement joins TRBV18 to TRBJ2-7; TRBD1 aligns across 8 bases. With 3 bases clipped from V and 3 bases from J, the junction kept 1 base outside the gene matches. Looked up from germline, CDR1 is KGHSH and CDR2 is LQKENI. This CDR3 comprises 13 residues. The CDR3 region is CASSPDRDYEQYF. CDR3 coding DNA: TGTGCCAGCTCACCGGACAGGGACTACGAGCAGTACTTC.

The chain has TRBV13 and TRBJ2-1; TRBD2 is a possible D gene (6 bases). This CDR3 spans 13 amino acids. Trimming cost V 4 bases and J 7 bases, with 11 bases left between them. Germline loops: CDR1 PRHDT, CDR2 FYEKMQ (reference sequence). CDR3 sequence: CASSSGTSNEQFF. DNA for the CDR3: TGTGCCAGCAGCTCCGGGACTTCAAATGAGCAGTTCTTC.

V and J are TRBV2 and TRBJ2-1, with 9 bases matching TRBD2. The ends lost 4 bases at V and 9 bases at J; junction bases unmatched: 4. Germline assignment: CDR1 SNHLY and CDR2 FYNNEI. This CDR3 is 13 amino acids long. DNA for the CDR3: TGTGCCAGCAGTGTGGCGGGAGGGGTTGAGCAGTTCTTC. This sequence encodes CASSVAGGVEQFF.

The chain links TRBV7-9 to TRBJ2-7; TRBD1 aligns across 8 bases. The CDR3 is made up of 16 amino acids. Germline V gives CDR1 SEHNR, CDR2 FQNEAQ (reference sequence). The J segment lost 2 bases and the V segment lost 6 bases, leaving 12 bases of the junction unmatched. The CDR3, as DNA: TGTGCCAGCAGTCCTCTACAGGGGGTTTTTACCTACGAGCAGTACTTC. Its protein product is CASSPLQGVFTYEQYF.

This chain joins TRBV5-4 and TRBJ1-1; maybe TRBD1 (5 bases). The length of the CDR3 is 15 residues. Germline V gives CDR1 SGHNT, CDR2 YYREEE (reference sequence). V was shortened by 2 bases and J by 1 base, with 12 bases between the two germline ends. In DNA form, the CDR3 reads TGTGCCAGCAGCTTTGATTGGGGGGGGAACACTGAAGCTTTCTTT. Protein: CASSFDWGGNTEAFF.

DNA for the CDR3: TGTGCCAGTAGTATGGAGCGGGAGGCCCTCAATGAGCAGTTCTTC. It specifies CASSMEREALNEQFF. The chain combines TRBV19 with TRBJ2-1, with 9 nucleotides matching TRBD2. V shed 3 bases and J 6 bases; nucleotides not matched to a gene: 6. Looked up from germline, CDR1 is LNHDA and CDR2 is SQIVND (reference sequence). The CDR3 runs to 15 residues.

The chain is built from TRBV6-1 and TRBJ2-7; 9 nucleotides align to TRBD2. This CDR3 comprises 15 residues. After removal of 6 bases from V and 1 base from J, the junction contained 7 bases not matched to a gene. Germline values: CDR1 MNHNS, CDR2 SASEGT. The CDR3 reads CASRQTSGESYEQYF. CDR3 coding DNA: TGTGCCAGCAGACAGACTAGCGGCGAATCCTACGAGCAGTACTTC.

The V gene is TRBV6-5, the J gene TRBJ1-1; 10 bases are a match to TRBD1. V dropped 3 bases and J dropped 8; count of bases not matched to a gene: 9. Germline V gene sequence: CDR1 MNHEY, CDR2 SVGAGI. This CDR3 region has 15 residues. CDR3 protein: CASSYSDRGVEEAFF. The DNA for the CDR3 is TGTGCCAGCAGTTATTCGGACAGGGGGGTGGAGGAAGCTTTCTTT.

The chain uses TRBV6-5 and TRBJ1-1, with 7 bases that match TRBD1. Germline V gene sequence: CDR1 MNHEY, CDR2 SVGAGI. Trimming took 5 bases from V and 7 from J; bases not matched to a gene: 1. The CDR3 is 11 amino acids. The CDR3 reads CASSTGVEAFF. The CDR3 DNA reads TGTGCCAGCAGTACAGGGGTTGAAGCTTTCTTT.

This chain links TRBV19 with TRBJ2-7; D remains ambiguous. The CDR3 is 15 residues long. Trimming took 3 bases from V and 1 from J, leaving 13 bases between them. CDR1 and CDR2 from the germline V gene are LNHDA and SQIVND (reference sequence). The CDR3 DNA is TGTGCCAGTAGTATTGGGGTTTACAGTTCCTACGAGCAGTACTTC. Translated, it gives CASSIGVYSSYEQYF. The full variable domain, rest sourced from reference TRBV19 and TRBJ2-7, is DGGITQSPKYLFRKEGQNVTLSCEQNLNHDAMYWYRQDPGQGLRLIYYSQIVNDFQKGDIAEGYSVSREKKESFPLTVTSAQKNPTAFYLCASSIGVYSSYEQYFGPGTRLTVT.